The clone carrying this T cell receptor (beta chain) was observed many times. Its target is not known. A read error may explain this, as a much larger clone is one base away. Other DNA sequences in the same sample also yield this CDR3. CDR3 length: 13 amino acids. Germline V gene data show CDR1 as SGHRS and CDR2 as YFSETQ. This entry belongs to a study of metastatic and nonmetastatic thyroid tumors. Study summary: The comparison covered peripheral blood and tumor or nodule tissue in malignant and benign thyroid patients.

There were no patients who had received any treatment before thyroid surgery. Study-wide results and caveats: Relative to benign nodules, malignant thyroid tumors were reportedly characterized by significantly elevated TCR beta diversity in blood and tumor.

Under the authors' procedure: The study built a papillary thyroid cancer distant-metastasis classifier from CDR3 differences across clinicopathological groups. TCRdb re-called clones via MiXCR from the PCR reads. These V and J calls originate from TCRdb's pipeline instead of the authors' own analysis. The repertoire consists of 14,000 or so clones, with about 35% occurring once and the leading ten covering approximately 10%. Sequenced input: tumor tissue. This TCR derives from a male donor with papillary thyroid cancer or a benign thyroid nodule (not recorded which). Some clones in this sample may be carry-over from other donors' samples. V and J are TRBV5-1 and TRBJ2-1, with a weak D call TRBD2 (5 bases). CDR3 sequence reads: CASSWERYNEQFF. The CDR3 nucleotides are TGCGCCAGCAGCTGGGAGCGGTACAATGAGCAATTCTTC.